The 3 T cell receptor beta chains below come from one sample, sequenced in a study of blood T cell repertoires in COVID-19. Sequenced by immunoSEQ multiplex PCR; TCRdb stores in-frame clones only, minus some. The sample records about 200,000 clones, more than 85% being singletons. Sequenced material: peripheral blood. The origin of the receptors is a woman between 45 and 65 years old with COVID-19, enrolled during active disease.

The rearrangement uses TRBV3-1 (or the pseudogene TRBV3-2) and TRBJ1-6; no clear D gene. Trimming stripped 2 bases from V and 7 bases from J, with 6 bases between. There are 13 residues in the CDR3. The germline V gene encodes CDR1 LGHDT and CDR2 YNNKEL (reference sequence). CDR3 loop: CASSQQENSPLHF. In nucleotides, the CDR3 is TGTGCCAGCAGCCAACAGGAAAATTCACCCCTCCACTTT.

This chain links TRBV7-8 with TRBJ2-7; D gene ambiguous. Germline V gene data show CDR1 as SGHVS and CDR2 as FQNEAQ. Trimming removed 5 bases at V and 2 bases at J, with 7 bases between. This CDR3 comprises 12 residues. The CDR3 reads CASSPQTYEQYV. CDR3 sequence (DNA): TGTGCCAGCAGCCCACAGACCTACGAGCAGTACGTC.

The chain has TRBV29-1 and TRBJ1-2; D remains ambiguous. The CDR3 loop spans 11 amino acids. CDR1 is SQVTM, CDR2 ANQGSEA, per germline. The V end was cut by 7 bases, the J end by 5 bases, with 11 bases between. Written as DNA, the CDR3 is TGCAGCGCTCAAACAGTTTATGGCTACACCTTC. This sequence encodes CSAQTVYGYTF.